Described below is a single TCR beta chain sequence and its context. CDR1 and CDR2 (germline): MRHNA, SNTAGT. The CDR3 consists of 14 residues. Trimming removed 8 bases from V and 4 bases from J, with 17 bases in between. The authors' processing: How many nucleated cells were present was estimated from reference gene primer amplification. Sequenced by immunoSEQ multiplex PCR; TCRdb stores in-frame clones only, minus some. V and J calls and clone size come straight from that table; D and trimming were deduced from the DNA. The table has some 56,000 clones, roughly 79% seen once; the top ten hold under 30%. The data belong to a study of blood T cell repertoires in COVID-19. Overall study: The United States, Italy and Spain provided the acute and convalescent COVID-19 samples. In each case, the material was cDNA or gDNA derived from T cells, B-cell-depleted T cells, or PBMCs.

This receptor was obtained from a woman aged 80 or over with active or convalescent COVID-19. Material: peripheral blood. This rearrangement joins TRBV6-4 to TRBJ1-2; D is ambiguous. CDR3 bases: TGTGCCAGCTCGCAGGAGGGTGTGGGCTATGGCTACACCTTC. Amino acid sequence: CASSQEGVGYGYTF.